This record concerns one T cell receptor (beta chain) sequence. These data belong to a study of blood T cell repertoires in COVID-19. In the study overall: The cDNA or gDNA used as material had been derived from T cells, B-cell-depleted T cells, or PBMCs.

Produced via immunoSEQ multiplex PCR; TCRdb's table is partial and in-frame only. The sample has roughly 160,000 clones; 80% to 90% are singletons. Trimming pared 0 bases from V and 5 bases from J, leaving 11 bases between. The CDR3 runs 15 residues. From germline, CDR1 is SGDLS and CDR2 YYNGEE. The genes are TRBV9 and TRBJ1-4, with a possible D match to TRBD1 (5 bases). Sequenced input: peripheral blood. The receptor was derived from a woman of 80 years or more with acute or convalescent COVID-19. CDR3 residues: CASSVDGAPNEKLFF. For the CDR3, the DNA is TGTGCCAGCAGCGTAGATGGGGCCCCCAATGAAAAACTGTTTTTT.